This note documents a single T cell receptor (beta chain) sequence. Its antigen is unknown. The input lacks base qualities; no much larger clone sits a single base away. These data originate in a study of blood T cell repertoires in COVID-19 (dated by TCRdb to the early 2020s). Notes on the research overall: The collaborator samples originated in the United States, Italy and Spain and spanned the acute and convalescent phases of COVID-19. The material from the prospective study consisted of cDNA or gDNA derived from T cells, B-cell-depleted T cells, or PBMCs. The dataset comprised deeply sampled blood TCRbeta repertoires from subjects exposed to, actively infected with, or recovered from COVID-19. A freely available public database, intended as a resource for researchers studying the immune response to SARS-CoV-2, is where the repertoires were released. The samples were drawn from two sources: the first 160 participants of the ongoing ImmuneRACE study, and over 1,000 subjects contributed by 6 global collaborators. Nearly every sample came with metadata listing a de-identified subject ID, COVID-19 status, age in years and sex. Where available, HLA class I and class II types were obtained from metadata supplied by the sample provider rather than from assay-based typing. Overall study outcomes, separate from this receptor: How much clinical and demographic metadata was included differed by source and by participant, and the metadata was provided uncurated.

TCRbeta CDR3 regions were amplified from genomic DNA using the immunoSEQ Assay, a bias-controlled multiplex PCR. The authors processed their data as follows. Nucleated cell counts per sample were estimated from amplification of reference gene primers within the assay. To quantify the absolute abundance of each unique TCRbeta CDR3 rearrangement, sequence reads were collapsed and filtered. For each sample, productive Simpson clonality was calculated by taking the square root of Simpson's diversity index across productive rearrangements. This immuneACCESS table, as held by TCRdb, lists in-frame sequences with V and J called but not all clones. Of the missing ones, under half trace to an unresolved V gene in checked studies; the others have no known cause. V, J and clone size are taken as reported in that table, and D and trimming were inferred from the DNA itself. The sample table shows roughly 160,000 clones, and under 95% are seen once. The ten largest clones capture around 2.1% of the sample.

Whole blood was collected in K2EDTA tubes by collaborating institutions according to the institutions' own protocols. For TCRbeta analysis, collaborators shipped samples in one of three forms: frozen whole blood, isolated PBMCs, or DNA extracted from either of those sample types. CDR1 is given as MNHEY and CDR2 as SVGAGI, both from the germline V gene. Relative to germline, V is 6 bases shorter and J is 0 bases shorter, with 8 bases between their ends. The CDR3 runs 14 residues from the cysteine to the phenylalanine. This entry keeps only the CDR3 DNA: 42 bases, framed from base 1. Sequenced sample: peripheral blood. This TCR was sampled from a man younger than 35 with acute or convalescent COVID-19. The chain uses TRBV6-5 and TRBJ2-2; the D segment could be TRBD2, given 5 matching bases. The CDR3 is CASRSGTNTGELFF. The base sequence is TGTGCCAGCAGGTCCGGGACGAACACCGGGGAGCTGTTTTTT.